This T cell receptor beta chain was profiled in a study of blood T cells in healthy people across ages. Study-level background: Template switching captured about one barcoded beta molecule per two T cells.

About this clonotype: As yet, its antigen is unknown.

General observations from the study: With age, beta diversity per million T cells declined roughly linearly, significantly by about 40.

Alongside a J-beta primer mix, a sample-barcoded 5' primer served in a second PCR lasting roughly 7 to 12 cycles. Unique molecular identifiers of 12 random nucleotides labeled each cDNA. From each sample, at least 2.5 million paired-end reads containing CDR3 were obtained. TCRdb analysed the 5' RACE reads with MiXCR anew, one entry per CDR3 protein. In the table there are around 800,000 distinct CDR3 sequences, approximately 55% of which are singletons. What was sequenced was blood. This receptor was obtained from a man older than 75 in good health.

The CDR3 coding sequence is TGTGCCACCAGCGCCGGTGGGACTAGCGCTTACAATGAGCAGTTCTTC. Its translation is CATSAGGTSAYNEQFF. The chain uses TRBV24-1 and TRBJ2-1; 10 positions agree with TRBD2. J was trimmed by 4 bases and V by 7 bases; bases with no gene match: 9. Germline V lookup: CDR1 KGHDR, CDR2 SFDVKD. CDR3 length: 16 amino acids.